Listed here are 6 T cell receptor beta chains from one sample, sequenced in a study of early T cells in non-severe SARS-CoV-2 infection. TCRdb re-analysed the 5' RACE reads in MiXCR, keeping a single row per CDR3 protein. The sample records tens of thousands of distinct CDR3 sequences, approximately 5.5% being singletons. The sample consisted of whole blood. These receptors all come from an adult who was a healthcare worker with PCR-confirmed SARS-CoV-2 infection or an uninfected control (not recorded which).

Notes on this clonotype: A much more abundant neighbour one base away suggests this may be a read error. The rearrangement uses TRBV29-1 and TRBJ2-3; 8 nucleotides match TRBD2. The CDR3 sequence is 15 residues long. J was trimmed by 3 bases and V by 8 bases; bases with no gene match: 13. Looked up from germline, CDR1 is SQVTM and CDR2 is ANQGSEA. As DNA, the CDR3 is TGCAGCATTCTCGTAATAGCGGGGACTACAGATACGCAGTATTTT. The encoded protein is CSILVIAGTTDTQYF.

This chain uses TRBV7-9 with TRBJ1-1; possible D gene TRBD1, 5 bases. The CDR3 loop spans 14 amino acids. Deletions cut 2 bases from V and 0 bases from J, with 7 bases between. From germline, CDR1 is SEHNR and CDR2 FQNEAQ (reference sequence). The CDR3 DNA reads TGTGCCAGCAGCTTACAGGGTGTGAACACTGAAGCTTTCTTT. Its translation: CASSLQGVNTEAFF.

The table lists this clonotype with many counts. This rearrangement joins TRBV12-3 or TRBV12-4 to TRBJ2-4, with 11 positions matching TRBD1. The CDR3 totals 18 residues. The V gene end was trimmed by 6 bases and the J gene end by 3 bases; junction bases not matched to a gene: 13. The CDR3 sequence: CASSPTRTGGSSKNIQYF. The CDR3 DNA reads as TGTGCCAGCAGCCCGACACGGACAGGGGGCTCTAGCAAAAACATTCAGTACTTC.

This clonotype came up many times. The rearrangement uses TRBV11-1 and TRBJ2-3, with a possible D match to TRBD1 (6 bases). The CDR3 runs to 16 residues. Germline lookup yields CDR1 SGHAT and CDR2 FQDESV (reference sequence). With 5 bases removed from V and 2 bases from J, the gap between germline ends came to 17 bases. CDR3 coding DNA: TGTGCCAGCAGCCGGTGGGTAGGGGGTGACACAGATACGCAGTATTTT. Amino acids: CASSRWVGGDTDTQYF.

The table lists this clonotype with a count of one. This chain joins TRBV11-2 and TRBJ2-1; D call uncertain. Trimming cost V 5 bases and J 5 bases, with 13 bases left between them. Germline CDR1 reads SGHAT; CDR2 reads FQNNGV. The CDR3 extends over 14 amino acids. In DNA, the CDR3 is TGTGCCAGCAGCCCGACCAGAAGGCACAATGAGCAGTTCTTC. Residues: CASSPTRRHNEQFF. Looking up the rest from reference TRBV11-2 and TRBJ2-1 gives the full variable domain: EAGVAQSPRYKIIEKRQSVAFWCNPISGHATLYWYQQILGQGPKLLIQFQNNGVVDDSQLPKDRFSAERLKGVDSTLKIQPAKLEDSAVYLCASSPTRRHNEQFFGPGTRLTVL.

The chain combines TRBV6-5 with TRBJ2-3, with 9 bases fitting TRBD2. Germline-derived CDR1 and CDR2 are MNHEY and SVGAGI. The V gene end was trimmed by 4 bases and the J gene end by 2 bases; junction bases not matched to a gene: 10. CDR3 size: 17 residues. The CDR3 coding sequence is TGTGCCAGCAGTTTCGGGTCGACTAGCGGAGCCACAGATACGCAGTATTTT. This translates into CASSFGSTSGATDTQYF.